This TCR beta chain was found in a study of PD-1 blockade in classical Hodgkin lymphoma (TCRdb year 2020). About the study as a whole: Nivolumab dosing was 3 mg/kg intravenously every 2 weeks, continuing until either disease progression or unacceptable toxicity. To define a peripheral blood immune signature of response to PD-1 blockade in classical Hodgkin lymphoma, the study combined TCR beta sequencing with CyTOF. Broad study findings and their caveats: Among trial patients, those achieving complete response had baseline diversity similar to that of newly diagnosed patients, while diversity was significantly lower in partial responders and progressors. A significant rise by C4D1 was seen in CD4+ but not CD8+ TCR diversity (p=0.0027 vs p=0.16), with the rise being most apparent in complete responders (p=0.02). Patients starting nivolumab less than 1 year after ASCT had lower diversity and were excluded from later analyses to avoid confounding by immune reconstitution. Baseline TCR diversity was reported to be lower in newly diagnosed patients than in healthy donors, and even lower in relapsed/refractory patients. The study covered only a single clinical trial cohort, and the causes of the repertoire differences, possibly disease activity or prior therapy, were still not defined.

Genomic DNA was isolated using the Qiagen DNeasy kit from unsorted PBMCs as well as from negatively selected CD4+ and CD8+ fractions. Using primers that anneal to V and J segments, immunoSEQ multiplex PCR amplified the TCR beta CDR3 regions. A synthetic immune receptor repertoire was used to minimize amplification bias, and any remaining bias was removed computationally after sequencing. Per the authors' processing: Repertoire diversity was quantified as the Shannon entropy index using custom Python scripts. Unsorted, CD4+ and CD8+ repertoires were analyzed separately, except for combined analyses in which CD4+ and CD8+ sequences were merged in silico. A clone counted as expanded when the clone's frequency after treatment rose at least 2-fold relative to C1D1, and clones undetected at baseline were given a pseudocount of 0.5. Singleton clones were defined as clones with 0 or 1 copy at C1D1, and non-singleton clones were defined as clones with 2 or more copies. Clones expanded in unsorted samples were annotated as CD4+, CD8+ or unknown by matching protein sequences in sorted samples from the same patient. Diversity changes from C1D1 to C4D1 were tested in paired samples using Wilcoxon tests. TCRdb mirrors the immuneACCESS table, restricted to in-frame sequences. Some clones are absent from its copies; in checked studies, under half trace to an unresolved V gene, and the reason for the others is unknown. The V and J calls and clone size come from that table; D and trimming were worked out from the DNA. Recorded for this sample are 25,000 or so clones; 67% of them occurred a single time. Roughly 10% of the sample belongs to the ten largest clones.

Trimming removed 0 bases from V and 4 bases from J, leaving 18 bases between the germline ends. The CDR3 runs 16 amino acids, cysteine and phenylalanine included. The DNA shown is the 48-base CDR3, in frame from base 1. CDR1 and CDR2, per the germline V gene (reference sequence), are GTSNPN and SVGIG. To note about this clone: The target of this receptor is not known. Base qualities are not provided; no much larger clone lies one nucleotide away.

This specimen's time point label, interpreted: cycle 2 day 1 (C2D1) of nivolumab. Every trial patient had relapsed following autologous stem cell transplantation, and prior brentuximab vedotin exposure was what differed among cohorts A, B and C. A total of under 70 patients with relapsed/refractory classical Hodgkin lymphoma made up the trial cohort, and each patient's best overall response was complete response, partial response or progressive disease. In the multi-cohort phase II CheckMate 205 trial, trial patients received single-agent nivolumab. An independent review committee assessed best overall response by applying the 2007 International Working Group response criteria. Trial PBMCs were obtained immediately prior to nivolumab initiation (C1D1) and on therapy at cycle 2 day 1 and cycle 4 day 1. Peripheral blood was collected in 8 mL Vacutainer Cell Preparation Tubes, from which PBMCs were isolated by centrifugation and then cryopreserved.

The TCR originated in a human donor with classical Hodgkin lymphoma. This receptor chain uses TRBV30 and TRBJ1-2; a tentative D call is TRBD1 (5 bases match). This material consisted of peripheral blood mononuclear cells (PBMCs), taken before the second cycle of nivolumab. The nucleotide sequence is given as TGTGCCTGGAGTGTAAGACGGGGGTGGGGGACCTATGGCTACACCTTC. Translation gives CAWSVRRGWGTYGYTF.